A single sample is the source of the 21 T cell receptor beta chains below, sequenced in a study of post-analysis software for immune sequencing data. No antigen is known for these receptors. Unique molecular identifiers were carried by the TCR beta cDNA libraries. TCRdb ran MiXCR on the PCR reads and lists one entry per CDR3 protein. The data contain hundreds of thousands of distinct CDR3 sequences, more than 50% of them seen just once; the ten biggest clones take up around 11%. Study-level results: In patients, five or six TRBV segments were more frequent than in controls, with TRBV5-6, TRBV5-1 and TRBV20-1 among them.

The sequenced sample was blood. The receptors come from a girl aged 2 to 10 with multiple sclerosis.

The genes are TRBV4-1 and TRBJ1-2; no definite D call. This CDR3 is built from 15 residues. Germline V lookup: CDR1 MGHRA, CDR2 YSYEKL. The ends were cut back, 3 bases at V and 5 bases at J, with 16 bases in the middle. CDR3 coding DNA: TGCGCCAGCAGCCATCCCGGACGGAAAGAGTATGGCTACACCTTC. This translates into CASSHPGRKEYGYTF.

The chain recombines TRBV27 with TRBJ2-1; unclear D gene. The V end was cut by 0 bases, the J end by 8 bases, with 8 bases between. The V gene's germline CDR1 is MNHEY and CDR2 SMNVEV (reference sequence). The CDR3 is made up of 13 amino acids. The chain's CDR3 is CASSLSPWDEQFF. CDR3 nucleotides: TGTGCCAGCAGTTTATCCCCCTGGGATGAGCAGTTCTTC.

J is TRBJ1-2 and V is TRBV29-1; D is unclear. V was cut by 3 bases and J by 9 bases, with 2 bases left in between. In germline, CDR1 is SQVTM, CDR2 ANQGSEA. This CDR3 contains 8 residues. The CDR3 is CSVESYTF. The CDR3 region has the DNA TGCAGCGTTGAGAGCTACACCTTC.

V is TRBV5-1 and J is TRBJ1-5; D is perhaps TRBD1 (5 bases). Germline-derived CDR1 and CDR2 are SGHRS and YFSETQ. The CDR3 extends over 15 amino acids. Trimming stripped 1 base from V and 3 bases from J, with 11 bases between. CDR3 sequence reads: CASSLQGHPNQPQHF. CDR3 sequence (DNA): TGCGCCAGCAGCTTGCAGGGCCACCCCAATCAGCCCCAGCATTTT.

The chain uses TRBV4-1 and TRBJ2-5, with 7 bases identical to TRBD1. The germline V gene encodes CDR1 MGHRA and CDR2 YSYEKL. V gave up 3 bases and J gave up 2 bases; unmatched junction bases: 12. The CDR3 contains 17 residues. In nucleotides, the CDR3 is TGCGCCAGCAGCCAGTATAAGGGGGCCATACAACAAGAGACCCAGTACTTC. Its translation is CASSQYKGAIQQETQYF.

V gene TRBV6-1 combines with J gene TRBJ1-1; no definite D call. CDR3 size: 14 residues. V lost 0 bases and J 7 bases, leaving 12 bases between the germline ends. Per the germline V gene, CDR1 is MNHNS and CDR2 is SASEGT. CDR3 nucleotide sequence: TGTGCCAGCAGTGAAGCGCTTCGACGGTTTGAAGCTTTCTTT. The encoded protein is CASSEALRRFEAFF.

The chain employs TRBV10-3 and TRBJ1-1; D remains unclear. Germline-derived CDR1 and CDR2 are ENHRY and SYGVKD. V was clipped by 3 bases and J by 6 bases, with 14 bases between them. CDR3 length equals 14 residues. The CDR3 nucleotides read TGTGCCATCAGTGACCCAGGTAGGGAATCTGAAGCTTTCTTT. It translates to CAISDPGRESEAFF.

The chain carries TRBV11-2 and TRBJ2-5; 11 nucleotides match TRBD2. Trimming at V came to 8 bases and at J to 9 bases, leaving 17 bases not matched to a gene. Germline values: CDR1 SGHAT, CDR2 FQNNGV. This CDR3 comprises 16 residues. CDR3 DNA sequence: TGTGCCAGCGGCCCTACTAGCGGGAGACCCTGGGTGGCCCAGTACTTC. It yields the protein CASGPTSGRPWVAQYF.

J is TRBJ2-7 and V is TRBV10-3; a possible D gene is TRBD2 (5 bases). The germline CDR1 and CDR2 sequences are ENHRY and SYGVKD. V was shortened by 2 bases and J by 0 bases, with 8 bases between the two germline ends. The CDR3 contains 14 residues. CDR3 in DNA: TGTGCCATCAGTGAGGGACTGACCTCCTACGAGCAGTACTTC. This codes for CAISEGLTSYEQYF.

This rearrangement joins TRBV6-1 to TRBJ2-2; D not certain. The CDR3 totals 14 residues. CDR1 and CDR2 (germline): MNHNS, SASEGT. Between the trimmed V and J ends, which lost 6 bases and 7 bases, there was a span of 15 bases. This CDR3 is CASSAADVHGELFF. CDR3 coding DNA: TGTGCCAGCAGCGCCGCGGACGTACACGGGGAGCTGTTTTTT.

In its sample, this clonotype was seen once. The chain joins TRBV5-6 to TRBJ2-1, with a tentative D call TRBD2 (6 bases). Trimming took 2 bases from V and 2 from J, leaving 14 bases between them. Per germline, CDR1 SGHDT and CDR2 YYEEEE. The CDR3 is 16 amino acids. This CDR3 is CASSFGTSQTYNEQFF. In DNA, the CDR3 is TGTGCCAGCAGCTTCGGGACTTCCCAAACCTACAATGAGCAGTTCTTC.

The chain joins TRBV7-9 to TRBJ1-1; 8 positions match TRBD1. V lost 3 bases to trimming and J lost 8 bases; unmatched junction nucleotides: 5. This CDR3 contains 13 residues. Germline CDR1 reads SEHNR; CDR2 reads FQNEAQ (reference sequence). CDR3 sequence: CASSFGQGIEAFF. The DNA of the CDR3 is TGTGCCAGCAGCTTCGGACAGGGTATCGAAGCTTTCTTT.

This clonotype showed up just a few times. The chain uses TRBV20-1 and TRBJ2-1; D assignment may be TRBD1 or TRBD2 (5 bases each). Trimming left V 0 bases short and J 5 bases short, with 11 bases between. The CDR3 spans 14 residues. Germline V gene lookup returns CDR1 DFQATT and CDR2 SNEGSKA (reference sequence). The CDR3 reads CSAREWDGDNEQFF. The CDR3, as DNA: TGCAGTGCTAGAGAGTGGGACGGTGACAATGAGCAGTTCTTC.

This chain joins TRBV7-6 and TRBJ1-2, with D unresolved. Germline V gene sequence: CDR1 SGHVS, CDR2 FNYEAQ. V dropped 5 bases and J dropped 2 bases, with 12 bases sitting between them. There are 14 residues in the CDR3. The DNA for the CDR3 is TGTGCCAGCAGCCTCACGGACGGGAACTATGGCTACACCTTC. It yields the protein CASSLTDGNYGYTF. Based on the CDR3 plus reference TRBV7-6 and TRBJ1-2, the full variable domain is GAGVSQSPRYKVTKRGQDVALRCDPISGHVSLYWYRQALGQGPEFLTYFNYEAQQDKSGLPNDRFSAERPEGSISTLTIQRTEQRDSAMYRCASSLTDGNYGYTFGSGTRLTVV.

This clonotype showed up just a few times. V gene TRBV11-1 combines with J gene TRBJ1-5; 8 nucleotides align to TRBD1. Germline V gene sequence: CDR1 SGHAT, CDR2 FQDESV (reference sequence). The CDR3 has 18 amino acids. V lost 6 bases, J lost 4 bases, and 17 bases stayed unmatched. DNA for the CDR3: TGTGCCAGCAGTCCCGACTTTGGGACAGGTCGGCGAAATCAGCCCCAGCATTTT. Protein product: CASSPDFGTGRRNQPQHF.

The chain uses TRBV10-2 and TRBJ2-7; TRBD2 agrees at 10 bases. The CDR3 contains 16 residues. Germline values: CDR1 WSHSY, CDR2 SAAADI. Trimming removed 5 bases from V and 0 bases from J; junction bases left unmatched: 7. The CDR3 region has the DNA TGCGCCAGCAGTCCTCAAAGCGGGGGGGGCTCCTACGAGCAGTACTTC. Residues: CASSPQSGGGSYEQYF.

The gene calls are TRBV20-1 and TRBJ1-6, with 8 nucleotides matching TRBD1. This CDR3 has 15 residues. The trim removed 6 bases at V and 6 bases at J, leaving 10 bases unmatched. Germline V gives CDR1 DFQATT, CDR2 SNEGSKA (reference sequence). The CDR3 loop reads CSARMGQVINSPLHF. CDR3 in DNA: TGCAGTGCCCGAATGGGACAGGTGATTAATTCACCCCTCCACTTT.

With regard to this clonotype: A read error may produce the germline difference seen at one junction end. The rearrangement links TRBV4-1 to TRBJ2-1; TRBD1 agrees at 9 bases. Germline CDR1 reads MGHRA; CDR2 reads YSYEKL. This CDR3 has 16 residues. The CDR3 nucleotides read TGCGCCAGCAGCCAAGAGGGGGGACAGGGCTACGATGAGCAGTTCTTC. It yields the protein CASSQEGGQGYDEQFF.

Details on this clonotype: One junction end disagrees with the germline gene, perhaps due to a read error. The chain joins TRBV12-3 or TRBV12-4 to TRBJ2-3; 13 bases map to TRBD2. The CDR3 is made up of 16 amino acids. The CDR3 DNA is TGTGCCAGCAGTTCCCGGACTAGCGGGGGCGCAGATGCGCAGTATTTT. It specifies CASSSRTSGGADAQYF.

The V call is TRBV15, the J call TRBJ2-4, with TRBD1 matching over 10 bases. The J call is doubtful: the DNA matches TRBJ2-7 better. Germline CDR1 LNHNV, CDR2 YYDKDF (reference sequence). There are 14 residues in the CDR3. The DNA for the CDR3 is TGTGCCACCAGCCCGGGACAGGGGCCATTCGAGCAGTACTTC. As protein: CATSPGQGPFEQYF.

The genes are TRBV19 and TRBJ1-5; the D gene is possibly TRBD1 (5 bases). Germline V lookup: CDR1 LNHDA, CDR2 SQIVND (reference sequence). V gave up 2 bases and J gave up 2 bases, with 13 bases separating them. The CDR3 runs to 16 residues. The CDR3 spells CASSIFYRGGNQPQHF. As DNA, the CDR3 is TGTGCCAGTAGTATATTCTACCGAGGGGGCAATCAGCCCCAGCATTTT.